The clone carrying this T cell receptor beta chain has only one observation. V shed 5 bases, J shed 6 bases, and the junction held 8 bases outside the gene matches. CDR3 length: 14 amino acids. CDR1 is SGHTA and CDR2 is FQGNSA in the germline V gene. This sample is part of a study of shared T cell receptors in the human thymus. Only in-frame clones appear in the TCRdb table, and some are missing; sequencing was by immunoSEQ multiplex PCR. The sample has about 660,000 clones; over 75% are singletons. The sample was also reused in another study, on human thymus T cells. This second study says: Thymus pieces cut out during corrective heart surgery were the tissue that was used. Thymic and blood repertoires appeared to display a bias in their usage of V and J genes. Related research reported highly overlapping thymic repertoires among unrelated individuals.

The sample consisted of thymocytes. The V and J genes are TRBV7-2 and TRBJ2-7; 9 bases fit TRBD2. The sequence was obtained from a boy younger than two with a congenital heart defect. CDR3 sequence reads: CASSPIAGEVEQYF. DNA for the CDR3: TGTGCCAGCAGCCCGATAGCGGGAGAGGTCGAGCAGTACTTC. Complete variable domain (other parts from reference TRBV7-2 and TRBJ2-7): GAGVSQSPSNKVTEKGKDVELRCDPISGHTALYWYRQSLGQGLEFLIYFQGNSAPDKSGLPSDRFSAERTGGSVSTLTIQRTQQEDSAVYLCASSPIAGEVEQYFGPGTRLTVT.